These 18 T cell receptor beta chains were sequenced from one sample in a study of shared clonotypes between healthy human individuals. As defined, naive CD8 cells were CD45RO-negative and positively selected for CCR7, with terminally differentiated effector memory CD45RA+ cells excluded. Only in-frame clones appear in the TCRdb table, and some are missing; sequencing was by immunoSEQ multiplex PCR. The sample carries some 630,000 clones, 90% to 97% recorded once. The sample consisted of naive CD8+ T cells sorted from blood. The receptors were sampled from a woman in her 30s in good health.

This chain connects TRBV6-5 to TRBJ2-2; 11 nucleotides line up with TRBD2. V shed 6 bases, J shed 4 bases, and the junction held 4 bases outside the gene matches. Germline V lookup: CDR1 MNHEY, CDR2 SVGAGI. This CDR3 comprises 15 residues. CDR3 amino acids: CASSVAGGVTGELFF. CDR3 bases: TGTGCCAGCAGCGTAGCGGGAGGGGTCACCGGGGAGCTGTTTTTT.

The chain is built from TRBV11-2 and TRBJ2-3; TRBD1 matches at 10 bases. The CDR3 consists of 15 residues. Germline-derived CDR1 and CDR2 are SGHAT and FQNNGV. J lost 4 bases, V lost 2 bases, and 3 bases had no gene match. CDR3 residues: CASSLRGQGADTQYF. The CDR3 DNA is TGTGCCAGCAGCTTACGCGGACAGGGGGCAGATACGCAGTATTTT.

V is TRBV6-5 and J is TRBJ2-3; D ambiguous. Per the germline V gene, CDR1 is MNHEY and CDR2 is SVGAGI. The length of the CDR3 is 14 residues. Trimming removed 2 bases at V and 6 bases at J, with 12 bases between. The DNA for the CDR3 is TGTGCCAGCAGTTACGGTACCCCACCGGATACGCAGTATTTT. Amino acid sequence: CASSYGTPPDTQYF.

The genes are TRBV11-2 and TRBJ2-3; 7 bases are shared with TRBD1. The trim removed 5 bases at V and 3 bases at J, leaving 8 bases unmatched. CDR1 is SGHAT and CDR2 is FQNNGV in the germline V gene. This CDR3 contains 15 residues. In DNA form, the CDR3 reads TGTGCCAGCAGCCGTGGGACAGTTGGGACAGATACGCAGTATTTT. It specifies CASSRGTVGTDTQYF.

The gene calls are TRBV19 and TRBJ2-5, with TRBD1 matching over 10 bases. In germline, CDR1 is LNHDA, CDR2 SQIVND (reference sequence). The CDR3 has 15 residues. Unmatched junction bases numbered 9, after V lost 6 bases and J lost 5 bases. CDR3 in DNA: TGTGCCAGTAGAGGCGGGGACAGGGGTTTGGAGACCCAGTACTTC. Translation gives CASRGGDRGLETQYF.

This chain uses TRBV18 with TRBJ2-7; 7 bases line up with TRBD1. This CDR3 spans 12 amino acids. Germline CDR1 and CDR2: KGHSH and LQKENI. Trimming removed 0 bases from V and 8 bases from J; junction bases left unmatched: 1. CDR3 region: CASSPPQGKQYF. The CDR3 DNA follows: TGTGCCAGCTCACCACCACAGGGGAAGCAGTACTTC.

This clone came up once. Different DNA sequences within this sample yield the same CDR3. V and J are TRBV11-2 and TRBJ2-3, with 10 bases aligning to TRBD2. Germline-derived CDR1 and CDR2 are SGHAT and FQNNGV. The CDR3 runs to 16 residues. Trimming cost V 0 bases and J 2 bases; bases outside gene matches: 2. This CDR3 reads CASSLDLAGVTDTQYF. The CDR3 DNA reads as TGTGCCAGCAGCTTAGACCTAGCGGGAGTCACAGATACGCAGTATTTT.

The gene calls are TRBV2 and TRBJ2-5; TRBD2 is a possible D gene (5 bases). V dropped 2 bases and J dropped 1 base, with 14 bases sitting between them. Germline V gene sequence: CDR1 SNHLY, CDR2 FYNNEI. This CDR3 is 16 amino acids long. As DNA, the CDR3 is TGTGCCAGCAGTGAACTGCTAGCCTGGGGCCAAGAGACCCAGTACTTC. Its protein is CASSELLAWGQETQYF.

The gene calls are TRBV13 and TRBJ1-2, with TRBD1 matching 11 bases. The CDR3 loop spans 15 amino acids. With V trimmed by 6 bases and J by 6 bases, 9 bases remained unmatched. Per germline, CDR1 PRHDT and CDR2 FYEKMQ (reference sequence). In DNA, the CDR3 is TGTGCCAGCAGTCGCCCCGGGACAGGGGGACATGGCTACACCTTC. This translates into CASSRPGTGGHGYTF. The entire variable domain, with the rest obtained from reference TRBV13 and TRBJ1-2, is as follows: AAGVIQSPRHLIKEKRETATLKCYPIPRHDTVYWYQQGPGQDPQFLISFYEKMQSDKGSIPDRFSAQQFSDYHSELNMSSLELGDSALYFCASSRPGTGGHGYTFGSGTRLTVV.

The rearrangement joins TRBV18 to TRBJ2-7; 11 bases line up with TRBD2. Germline assignment: CDR1 KGHSH and CDR2 LQKENI. This CDR3 is built from 17 residues. With V trimmed by 3 bases and J by 7 bases, 14 bases remained unmatched. CDR3 DNA: TGTGCCAGCTCACCTTCCTTCGGTAGCGGGAGGGCCTGGGAGCAGTACTTC. Its translation: CASSPSFGSGRAWEQYF.

This rearrangement joins TRBV27 to TRBJ1-2, with 7 bases identical to TRBD1. With V trimmed by 7 bases and J by 2 bases, 16 bases remained unmatched. CDR1 is MNHEY, CDR2 SMNVEV, per germline (reference sequence). This CDR3 region has 17 residues. The CDR3 loop reads CASKQGGGRLLNYGYTF. DNA of the CDR3: TGTGCCAGCAAGCAAGGAGGGGGCAGGCTTCTGAACTATGGCTACACCTTC.

The chain carries TRBV5-5 and TRBJ1-1; no firm D call. V lost 0 bases to trimming and J lost 4 bases, with 7 bases between them. The CDR3 totals 13 residues. The germline V gene has CDR1 SGHKS and CDR2 YYEKEE (reference sequence). CDR3 sequence reads: CASSLVGSTEAFF. Written as DNA, the CDR3 is TGTGCCAGCAGCTTGGTTGGTTCCACTGAAGCTTTCTTT.

The V call is TRBV15, the J call TRBJ2-1; 8 nucleotides align to TRBD2. V was pared by 1 base and J by 6 bases, with 17 bases of the junction left unmatched. Germline assignment: CDR1 LNHNV and CDR2 YYDKDF (reference sequence). CDR3 size: 19 residues. Here the CDR3 reads CATSRVELAESYQFNEQFF. For the CDR3, the DNA is TGTGCCACCAGCAGAGTTGAACTAGCGGAATCGTATCAATTCAATGAGCAGTTCTTC. Full variable domain (outside the CDR3, taken from reference TRBV15 and TRBJ2-1): DAMVIQNPRYQVTQFGKPVTLSCSQTLNHNVMYWYQQKSSQAPKLLFHYYDKDFNNEADTPDNFQSRRPNTSFCFLDIRSPGLGDTAMYLCATSRVELAESYQFNEQFFGPGTRLTVL.

This clone was seen more than once but under ten times. V usage is TRBV30 and J usage is TRBJ1-1; the D gene is possibly TRBD1 (6 bases). Germline V gene data show CDR1 as GTSNPN and CDR2 as SVGIG (reference sequence). This CDR3 has 11 residues. The V gene lost 3 bases and the J gene lost 6 bases, with 8 bases spanning the gap. The CDR3 spells CAWSPGAEAFF. Written as DNA, the CDR3 is TGTGCCTGGAGCCCAGGGGCTGAAGCTTTCTTT.

The V gene is TRBV19, the J gene TRBJ1-5; the match to TRBD1 covers 7 bases. CDR3 length equals 14 residues. The J segment lost 6 bases and the V segment lost 5 bases, leaving 7 bases of the junction unmatched. Germline lookup yields CDR1 LNHDA and CDR2 SQIVND (reference sequence). The CDR3 region is CASSPPQGGQPQHF. DNA of the CDR3: TGTGCCAGTAGTCCTCCCCAGGGGGGTCAGCCCCAGCATTTT.

The CDR3 is CASSQDPMSGTSPLKNYGYTF. DNA of the CDR3: TGTGCCAGCAGCCAAGATCCTATGTCAGGGACGTCACCATTAAAGAACTATGGCTACACCTTC. J is TRBJ1-2 and V is TRBV14; TRBD1 is a possible D gene (5 bases). Germline V lookup: CDR1 SGHDN, CDR2 FVKESK. The CDR3 covers 21 residues. Trimming pared 0 bases from V and 2 bases from J, leaving 28 bases between.

The chain is built from TRBV30 and TRBJ1-1, with TRBD1 matching over 7 bases. The length of the CDR3 is 12 residues. V was clipped by 5 bases and J by 7 bases; unmatched bases: 7. The germline V gene has CDR1 GTSNPN and CDR2 SVGIG (reference sequence). This chain's CDR3 is CAWSAGGNEAFF. For the CDR3, the DNA is TGTGCCTGGTCCGCAGGGGGGAATGAAGCTTTCTTT.

V is TRBV4-2 and J is TRBJ2-7; D call uncertain. The V and J ends lost 0 bases and 2 bases respectively, with 11 bases between them. In germline, CDR1 is LGHNA, CDR2 YNFKEQ. The CDR3 has 15 amino acids. CDR3 in amino acids: CASSQDAPNAYEQYF. The CDR3 coding sequence is TGTGCCAGCAGCCAAGATGCCCCCAACGCCTACGAGCAGTACTTC.